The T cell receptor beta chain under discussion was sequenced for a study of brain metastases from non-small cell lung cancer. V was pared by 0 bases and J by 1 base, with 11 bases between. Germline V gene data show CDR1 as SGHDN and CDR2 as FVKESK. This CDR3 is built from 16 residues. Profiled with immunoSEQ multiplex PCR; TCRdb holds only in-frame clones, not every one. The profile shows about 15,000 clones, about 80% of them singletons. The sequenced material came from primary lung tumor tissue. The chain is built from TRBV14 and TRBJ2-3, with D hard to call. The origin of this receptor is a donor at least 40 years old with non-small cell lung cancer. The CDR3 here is CASSQEANSGTDTQYF. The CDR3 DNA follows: TGTGCCAGCAGCCAAGAGGCTAACAGTGGCACAGATACGCAGTATTTT.